This T cell receptor (beta chain) appears in the sequencing data of a study of regulatory T cells in long-lasting Graves disease. Overall study findings and caveats: Newly diagnosed patients shared about a thousand public clonotypes; persistent patients shared some 2,700.

Ten or more counts support this clonotype. Its target is not known. Described time point: newly diagnosed GD, antithyroid drugs for less than 3 months. PBMC RNA was the source of the TCR library. CDR3-region Arm-PCR and iRepertoire HTBI primers produced the TCR beta libraries. TCRdb independently ran MiXCR on the multiplex PCR reads; one entry per CDR3 protein. Among around 450,000 distinct CDR3 sequences listed, around 16% were seen once. These sequences were also reported in another study, on T cells in Graves' hyperthyroidism and ophthalmopathy.

The origin of this receptor is a man aged 40-49 years with Graves disease. The source material was peripheral blood mononuclear cells (PBMCs), sampled at new diagnosis, from a patient treated with antithyroid drugs.

The DNA for the CDR3 is TGTGCCAGCAGCTTAGACGTTACGAATTCACCCCTCCACTTT. The encoded protein is CASSLDVTNSPLHF. The V and J genes are TRBV7-9 and TRBJ1-6; D unresolved. The CDR3 has 14 amino acids. The germline gives CDR1 SEHNR, CDR2 FQNEAQ (reference sequence). The germline V and J ends were trimmed by 1 base and 7 bases, with 8 bases remaining between them.